What follows are 24 T cell receptor beta chains derived from one specimen sequenced in a study of PD-L1 blockade in urothelial cancer. Clones were sequenced by immunoSEQ multiplex PCR, and TCRdb holds only the in-frame ones, with some missing. The sample shows tens of thousands of clones, approximately 86% of them seen only once. Indicated time point: peripheral blood 6 weeks after treatment start. The specimen was PBMCs, collected around atezolizumab (anti-PD-L1) treatment. These TCRs come from a man aged 60 to 69 with urothelial cancer.

The rearrangement links TRBV27 to TRBJ2-2; possibly TRBD2 for D (5 bases). Germline CDR1 reads MNHEY; CDR2 reads SMNVEV (reference sequence). The length of the CDR3 is 13 residues. V dropped 3 bases and J dropped 4 bases, with 6 bases sitting between them. The CDR3 coding sequence is TGTGCCAGCAGTTTTGAGGGCACCGGGGAGCTGTTTTTT. This codes for CASSFEGTGELFF.

The V and J genes are TRBV4-2 and TRBJ2-7, with a weak D call TRBD1 (6 bases). Germline V gene lookup returns CDR1 LGHNA and CDR2 YNFKEQ. The ends were cut back, 0 bases at V and 3 bases at J, with 12 bases in the middle. The CDR3 spans 15 residues. The DNA of the CDR3 is TGTGCCAGCAGCCAAGATGGGGGACACCGCTACGAGCAGTACTTC. This codes for CASSQDGGHRYEQYF.

The V call is TRBV6-6, the J call TRBJ2-7; D may be TRBD2 (5 bases). CDR1 MNHNY and CDR2 SVGAGI come from the germline V gene (reference sequence). Trimming took off 0 bases at V and 5 bases at J, with 8 bases between the two ends. CDR3 size: 13 residues. The CDR3 DNA is TGTGCCAGCAGTTACTCGACCGGGAACGAGCAGTACTTC. Translated: CASSYSTGNEQYF.

This clone was counted a few times. The chain combines TRBV7-9 with TRBJ1-2; D not certain. This CDR3 has 14 residues. CDR1 and CDR2 (germline): SEHNR, FQNEAQ (reference sequence). Trimming pared 1 base from V and 2 bases from J, leaving 8 bases between. This CDR3 is CASSLDSDNYGYTF. The CDR3 region has the DNA TGTGCCAGCAGCTTAGACAGTGACAACTATGGCTACACCTTC.

The genes are TRBV29-1 and TRBJ2-1, with TRBD1 identical over 10 bases. Germline CDR1 is SQVTM and CDR2 is ANQGSEA. The CDR3 length is 14 residues. The trim removed 2 bases at V and 9 bases at J, leaving 7 bases unmatched. CDR3 nucleotides: TGCAGCGTTGAATTAGGACAGGGGGTCGGTGAGCAGTTCTTC. Protein product: CSVELGQGVGEQFF.

This clone was counted a few times. The rearrangement joins TRBV10-1 to TRBJ1-1; D is ambiguous. Germline CDR1 reads WNHNN; CDR2 reads SYGVQD (reference sequence). V was cut by 5 bases and J by 2 bases, with 9 bases left in between. This CDR3 is 13 amino acids long. In nucleotides, the CDR3 is TGCGCCAGCAGTAAACAGAAAAACACTGAAGCTTTCTTT. Amino acid sequence: CASSKQKNTEAFF.

The chain has TRBV9 and TRBJ2-3, with TRBD1 matching over 8 bases. The junction had 1 base not matched to a gene; V was cut back by 1 base and J by 0 bases. Looked up from germline, CDR1 is SGDLS and CDR2 is YYNGEE. The CDR3 has 15 residues. The CDR3 sequence is CASSVRQGSTDTQYF. CDR3 coding DNA: TGTGCCAGCAGCGTACGACAGGGGAGCACAGATACGCAGTATTTT. Combining the CDR3 with reference TRBV9 and TRBJ2-3 gives the whole variable domain DSGVTQTPKHLITATGQRVTLRCSPRSGDLSVYWYQQSLDQGLQFLIQYYNGEERAKGNILERFSAQQFPDLHSELNLSSLELGDSALYFCASSVRQGSTDTQYFGPGTRLTVL.

The rearrangement links TRBV9 to TRBJ1-5; D gene unclear. The CDR3 extends over 15 amino acids. V shed 4 bases and J shed 4 bases, with 15 bases lying between them. The V gene's germline CDR1 is SGDLS and CDR2 YYNGEE. This chain's CDR3 is CASSPQMGENQPQHF. CDR3 DNA sequence: TGTGCCAGCAGCCCTCAAATGGGCGAGAATCAGCCCCAGCATTTT. Full variable domain (outside the CDR3, taken from reference TRBV9 and TRBJ1-5): DSGVTQTPKHLITATGQRVTLRCSPRSGDLSVYWYQQSLDQGLQFLIQYYNGEERAKGNILERFSAQQFPDLHSELNLSSLELGDSALYFCASSPQMGENQPQHFGDGTRLSIL.

This clone was seen just once. This chain links TRBV18 with TRBJ1-2; TRBD1 matches at 10 bases. The CDR3 is made up of 16 amino acids. Germline V gene data show CDR1 as KGHSH and CDR2 as LQKENI. J was trimmed by 2 bases and V by 3 bases; bases with no gene match: 6. As DNA, the CDR3 is TGTGCCAGCTCACCGCAGAGGGACAGGGGAAACTATGGCTACACCTTC. Its translation is CASSPQRDRGNYGYTF.

The rearrangement joins TRBV9 to TRBJ2-7, with D maybe TRBD1 (5 bases). V dropped 0 bases and J dropped 3 bases, with 13 bases sitting between them. CDR1 is SGDLS and CDR2 is YYNGEE in the germline V gene. This CDR3 spans 15 amino acids. CDR3 DNA: TGTGCCAGCAGCGTAGGTTTTGGGGCCGGCTACGAGCAGTACTTC. It yields the protein CASSVGFGAGYEQYF.

The rearrangement joins TRBV6-4 to TRBJ2-7; 7 bases fit TRBD2. The CDR3 spans 16 residues. The V gene end was trimmed by 5 bases and the J gene end by 5 bases; junction bases not matched to a gene: 15. Germline CDR1 and CDR2: MRHNA and SNTAGT. The CDR3 sequence is CASSKPGRGGFDEQYF. The CDR3 bases are TGTGCCAGCAGTAAGCCGGGGAGGGGCGGCTTCGACGAGCAGTACTTC.

This clone has just one count. This chain connects TRBV6-6 to TRBJ2-7; D ambiguous. CDR1 is MNHNY and CDR2 is SVGAGI in the germline V gene (reference sequence). V lost 2 bases to trimming and J lost 4 bases, with 3 bases between them. The CDR3 extends over 11 amino acids. The CDR3 nucleotides read TGTGCCAGCAGTTACCAGTACGAGCAGTACTTC. Its translation: CASSYQYEQYF.

The V gene is TRBV7-8, the J gene TRBJ1-2; D possibly corresponds to TRBD1 (6 bases). The CDR3 loop spans 13 amino acids. Trimming pared 3 bases from V and 3 bases from J, leaving 8 bases between. The V gene's germline CDR1 is SGHVS and CDR2 FQNEAQ. The CDR3: CASSFSGDYGYTF. CDR3 sequence (DNA): TGTGCCAGCAGCTTTTCAGGGGACTATGGCTACACCTTC.

V is TRBV2 and J is TRBJ1-2; D gene ambiguous. Germline CDR1 reads SNHLY; CDR2 reads FYNNEI. The length of the CDR3 is 12 residues. V was pared by 7 bases and J by 2 bases, with 8 bases between. The CDR3 nucleotides read TGTGCCAGCACCCCGGGAAACTATGGCTACACCTTC. Protein product: CASTPGNYGYTF.

The V and J genes are TRBV30 and TRBJ2-7; TRBD1 agrees at 10 bases. The junction had 6 bases not matched to a gene; V was cut back by 0 bases and J by 7 bases. CDR1 and CDR2 (germline): GTSNPN, SVGIG (reference sequence). The CDR3 spans 14 residues. In nucleotides, the CDR3 is TGTGCCTGGAGTGTACCCGGGACAGGGGTTGAGCAGTACTTC. This encodes CAWSVPGTGVEQYF.

In nucleotides, the CDR3 is TGTGCCAGCAGCTTGGGCAGGGCCTATGGCTACACCTTC. It yields the protein CASSLGRAYGYTF. The V call is TRBV7-2, the J call TRBJ1-2; D might be TRBD1 (5 bases). The CDR3 runs to 13 residues. The V and J ends lost 3 bases and 4 bases respectively, with 9 bases between them. The germline gives CDR1 SGHTA, CDR2 FQGNSA.

The CDR3 nucleotides read TGTGCCAGCAGCTTTCATTTAGGGCAGGGCCAGCAGTACTTC. The encoded protein is CASSFHLGQGQQYF. The gene calls are TRBV5-6 and TRBJ2-7; possible D gene TRBD1, 5 bases. This CDR3 contains 14 residues. The V gene's germline CDR1 is SGHDT and CDR2 YYEEEE. V lost 2 bases and J lost 8, with 17 bases in between. Drawing the rest from reference TRBV5-6 and TRBJ2-7, the complete variable domain is DAGVTQSPTHLIKTRGQQVTLRCSPKSGHDTVSWYQQALGQGPQFIFQYYEEEERQRGNFPDRFSGHQFPNYSSELNVNALLLGDSALYLCASSFHLGQGQQYFGPGTRLTVT.

For this clone: At one end, the junction sequence differs from germline, possibly due to a read error. This chain links TRBV20-1 with TRBJ1-2, with a possible D match to TRBD1 (6 bases). The CDR3 runs to 9 residues. The germline V gene encodes CDR1 DFQATT and CDR2 SNEGSKA (reference sequence). CDR3 in DNA: TGCAGTGCTGGGGACATTTGGGGCTTC. Translation gives CSAGDIWGF.

This clone was recorded only once. This rearrangement joins TRBV19 to TRBJ2-5, with a weak D call TRBD1 (6 bases). CDR1 LNHDA and CDR2 SQIVND come from the germline V gene (reference sequence). The CDR3 has 14 residues. Trimming shortened V by 1 base and J by 5 bases, and 11 bases separated the two germline ends. The CDR3: CASSIAGVQETQYF. The CDR3 coding sequence is TGTGCCAGTAGTATAGCAGGGGTTCAGGAGACCCAGTACTTC. Full variable domain (outside the CDR3, taken from reference TRBV19 and TRBJ2-5): DGGITQSPKYLFRKEGQNVTLSCEQNLNHDAMYWYRQDPGQGLRLIYYSQIVNDFQKGDIAEGYSVSREKKESFPLTVTSAQKNPTAFYLCASSIAGVQETQYFGPGTRLLVL.

This sequence joins TRBV5-5 and TRBJ1-3; D may be TRBD1 (6 bases). Germline lookup yields CDR1 SGHKS and CDR2 YYEKEE (reference sequence). V was pared by 0 bases and J by 0 bases, with 13 bases between. The CDR3 is 17 amino acids. CDR3 nucleotide sequence: TGTGCCAGCAGCTTGGCCGGGGGGGGCGCCTCTGGAAACACCATATATTTT. As protein: CASSLAGGGASGNTIYF.

The chain joins TRBV5-4 to TRBJ2-1; 7 positions agree with TRBD1. The CDR3 loop spans 15 amino acids. Germline CDR1 is SGHNT and CDR2 is YYREEE (reference sequence). V shed 1 base and J 7 bases; nucleotides not matched to a gene: 8. CDR3 coding DNA: TGTGCCAGCAGCTTGTTAGGGGGCGAGCGGAATGAGCAGTTCTTC. Amino acids: CASSLLGGERNEQFF.

In this sample, this clone turned up a few times. The V and J genes are TRBV5-1 and TRBJ2-7, with 9 bases identical to TRBD1. The V gene end was trimmed by 4 bases and the J gene end by 3 bases; junction bases not matched to a gene: 8. The CDR3 contains 15 residues. Germline loops: CDR1 SGHRS, CDR2 YFSETQ. The CDR3, as DNA: TGCGCCAGCAGCCCGGACCGGGACAGGGTCTACGAGCAGTACTTC. This gives the protein CASSPDRDRVYEQYF.

Only a few counts were recorded for this clone. The chain links TRBV4-2 to TRBJ1-2, with D perhaps TRBD1 (6 bases). The germline CDR1 and CDR2 sequences are LGHNA and YNFKEQ. CDR3 length equals 15 residues. Trimming cost V 4 bases and J 4 bases, with 16 bases left between them. CDR3 bases: TGTGCCAGCAGCCTGGACAGAACTTCGCCCTATGGCTACACCTTC. Translation gives CASSLDRTSPYGYTF.

The V call is TRBV9, the J call TRBJ1-6; a possible D gene is TRBD1 (6 bases). The V and J ends lost 0 bases and 6 bases respectively, with 13 bases between them. The germline V gene encodes CDR1 SGDLS and CDR2 YYNGEE. The CDR3 is 16 residues long. For the CDR3, the DNA is TGTGCCAGCAGCGTAGGAGGGGGGGGGACTAATTCACCCCTCCACTTT. It translates to CASSVGGGGTNSPLHF. Looking up the rest from reference TRBV9 and TRBJ1-6 gives the full variable domain: DSGVTQTPKHLITATGQRVTLRCSPRSGDLSVYWYQQSLDQGLQFLIQYYNGEERAKGNILERFSAQQFPDLHSELNLSSLELGDSALYFCASSVGGGGTNSPLHFGNGTRLTVT.